What follows describes a single TCR beta chain. The data originate from a study of PD-L1 blockade in urothelial cancer. Study information: When patients started atezolizumab around 2014, it was given at 1,200 mg intravenously every 3 weeks. Prior chemotherapy ranged from 0 to 3 regimens per patient.

The protocol was immunoSEQ multiplex PCR, while the TCRdb copy is restricted to in-frame clones and leaves out a portion. Of about 130,000 clones in the sample, roughly 82% were seen once. Time point in this sample: peripheral blood 6 weeks after treatment start. Patients yielded 1 to 8 samples each, pretreatment and on-treatment. Germline values: CDR1 SGHAT, CDR2 FQNNGV. The CDR3 has 13 amino acids. V gave up 5 bases and J gave up 5 bases, with 7 bases separating them. The chain is built from TRBV11-2 and TRBJ1-6; possibly TRBD1 for D (5 bases). The TCR was taken from a man aged 50 to 60 with urothelial cancer. The sequencing here drew on PBMCs, taken around atezolizumab (anti-PD-L1) treatment. CDR3 sequence reads: CASSPTDNSPLHF. CDR3 DNA: TGTGCCAGCAGCCCGACAGATAATTCACCCCTCCACTTT. The full variable domain, rest sourced from reference TRBV11-2 and TRBJ1-6, is EAGVAQSPRYKIIEKRQSVAFWCNPISGHATLYWYQQILGQGPKLLIQFQNNGVVDDSQLPKDRFSAERLKGVDSTLKIQPAKLEDSAVYLCASSPTDNSPLHFGNGTRLTVT.